A single T cell receptor (beta chain) is shown here with its context. The CDR3 has 12 amino acids. Germline lookup yields CDR1 GTSNPN and CDR2 SVGIG (reference sequence). Trimming took off 3 bases at V and 4 bases at J, with 10 bases between the two ends. The sample belongs to a study of CD8+ T cells in alopecia areata. Sequencing templates came from extracted RNA that was reverse transcribed into cDNA. The assay was immunoSEQ multiplex PCR, and TCRdb's table has in-frame clones only and misses some. The repertoire holds 35,000 to 50,000 clones, with roughly 92% as singletons. The treatment was: oral pan-JAK inhibitor, 5-10 mg twice daily.

The TCR sequence derives from a human donor with alopecia areata. This specimen was CD8+ T cells sorted from blood, taken at week 24, from a patient treated with tofacitinib. The chain is built from TRBV30 and TRBJ2-7, with D perhaps TRBD1 (5 bases). The CDR3 loop is CAWRQERYEQYF. The CDR3 DNA reads as TGTGCCTGGAGACAGGAGAGGTACGAGCAGTACTTC.